This TCR beta chain was documented in a study of blood T cells in healthy people across ages. Whole-study results and caveats: Unsorted PBMCs blocked a conclusive comparison of naive and antigen-experienced cells. Nothing was known about donor CMV status, and this possibly confounded expanded clonotype changes.

Primers used in a second PCR of about 6 to 12 cycles were a sample-barcoded 5' primer and a J-beta primer mix. Every cDNA molecule carried a tag from a template-switch adaptor bearing 12 random nucleotides. MiXCR, run by TCRdb on the 5' RACE reads, gives a single entry per CDR3 protein. The table includes 1.2 million to 1.5 million distinct CDR3 sequences, approximately 42% detected once. There are 17 residues in the CDR3. Germline CDR1 LGHDT, CDR2 YNNKEL (reference sequence). V was clipped by 0 bases and J by 0 bases, with 11 bases between them. As to this clonotype: What it binds is not known.

The chain uses TRBV3-1 and TRBJ1-4; D remains unclear. Sequencing was carried out using blood. This clonotype originated in a woman between 18 and 30 years old in good health. In DNA, the CDR3 is TGTGCCAGCAGCCAAGATGCCCAGAGTGCAACTAATGAAAAACTGTTTTTT. It codes for CASSQDAQSATNEKLFF.